This T cell receptor (beta chain) derives from a study of T-cell memory formation after mild COVID-19. The authors produced TCR alpha and TCR beta cDNA libraries with sample barcodes and UMIs by 5'RACE using constant-segment primers. TCRdb ran MiXCR on the 5' RACE reads and lists one entry per CDR3 protein. Among nearly 250,000 distinct CDR3 sequences listed, 15% to 17% were seen once. The CDR3 has 14 amino acids. V trimming: 10 bases; J trimming: 6 bases; junction bases outside the gene matches: 11. CDR1 is MNHEY, CDR2 SVGAGI, per germline. Turning to this clonotype: Its matching antigen is unknown.

Study-wide results and caveats: Among CD4+ contracting clones, most were CM and EM, and CD8+ ones EMRA.

This chain joins TRBV6-5 and TRBJ1-2; the match to TRBD1 covers 10 bases. The TCR sequence derives from an adult woman who had mild COVID-19 (a few samples of this study predate the infection). Cell type and time point are not known. Specimen: PBMCs or a T cell subset sorted from them (not recorded which). The CDR3 nucleotides are TGTGCCACCACCCTAGACAGGGGGCTGGATGGCTACACCTTC. Translating it yields CATTLDRGLDGYTF.